This TCR beta chain was sequenced during a study of T cells in Graves' hyperthyroidism and ophthalmopathy. Study-wide results and limits: Model predictions of ophthalmopathy came a median approximately seven months before onset.

The investigators amplified TCR beta CDR3 regions from RNA transcripts. HTBI primers were employed in a first-round RT-PCR of the TCR CDR3. In TCRdb, the multiplex PCR reads were re-called with MiXCR into one record per CDR3 protein. The table includes about 640,000 distinct CDR3 sequences, 45% detected once. The CDR3 extends over 14 amino acids. The J segment lost 7 bases and the V segment lost 5 bases, leaving 9 bases of the junction unmatched. From germline, CDR1 is MNHEY and CDR2 SVGEGT. This clonotype has just a few counts. The target antigen is unknown. Diagnoses were established using clinical symptoms, serum thyroxine and TRAb, thyroid ultrasound and orbital computed tomography.

This sequence originates from an adult man with Graves' disease, either hyperthyroidism or ophthalmopathy (not recorded which). Input material: peripheral blood or thyroid tissue (not recorded which). This chain links TRBV6-2 or TRBV6-3 with TRBJ1-1; 8 bases are shared with TRBD1. This CDR3 is CASSGWDRNHEAFF. The CDR3 bases are TGTGCCAGCAGTGGCTGGGACAGGAACCATGAAGCTTTCTTT.